The T cell receptor beta chain under discussion was sequenced for a study of blood T cell repertoires in COVID-19. At the level of the study: PBMCs, B-cell-depleted T cells, or T cells provided the cDNA or gDNA that made up the material.

Sequencing used immunoSEQ multiplex PCR; TCRdb keeps in-frame clones, though not all of them. This table has about 390,000 clones, just under 90% appearing once. The CDR3 has 14 amino acids. Unmatched junction bases numbered 9, after V lost 4 bases and J lost 11 bases. The V gene's germline CDR1 is SQVTM and CDR2 ANQGSEA. This clone was counted between two and nine times. The sample was PBMCs or T cells enriched from blood (not recorded which). The TCR was taken from a woman in her forties or fifties who had recovered from COVID-19. The gene calls are TRBV29-1 and TRBJ1-5, with TRBD1 matching 12 bases. In DNA, the CDR3 is TGCAGCGTTGGGGACAGGGGGCAGTCTGGGGCCCAGCATTTT. Translation gives CSVGDRGQSGAQHF.